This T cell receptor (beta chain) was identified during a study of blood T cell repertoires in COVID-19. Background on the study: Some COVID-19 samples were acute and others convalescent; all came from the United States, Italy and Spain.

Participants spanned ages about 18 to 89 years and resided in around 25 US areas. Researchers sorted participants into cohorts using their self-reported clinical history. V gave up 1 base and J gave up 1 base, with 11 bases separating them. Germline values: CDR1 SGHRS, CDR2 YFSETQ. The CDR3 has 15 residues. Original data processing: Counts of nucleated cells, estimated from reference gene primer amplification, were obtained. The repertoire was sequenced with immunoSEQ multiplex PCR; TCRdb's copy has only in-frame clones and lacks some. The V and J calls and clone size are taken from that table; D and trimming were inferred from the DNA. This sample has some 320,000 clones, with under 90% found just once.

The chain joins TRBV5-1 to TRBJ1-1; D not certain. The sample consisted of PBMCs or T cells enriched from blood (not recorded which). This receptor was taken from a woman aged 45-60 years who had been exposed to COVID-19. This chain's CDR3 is CASSLSTTRNTEAFF. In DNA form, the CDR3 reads TGCGCCAGCAGCTTGTCTACGACACGGAACACTGAAGCTTTCTTT.